One T cell receptor beta chain is described in this entry. The data were taken from a study of cytotoxic CD8 clonotypes in ibrutinib-treated CLL. TCRdb keeps only in-frame clones here, not all; method: immunoSEQ multiplex PCR. The sample holds fewer than 150,000 clones, around four fifths seen once. The source material was PBMCs, sampled after 24 months of ibrutinib treatment. The clonotype originates from a human donor with chronic lymphocytic leukemia.

In DNA form, the CDR3 reads TGTGCCAGCAGCGCCCATACTAGCGGGGCTAAGGAGACCCAGTACTTC. Translation gives CASSAHTSGAKETQYF. This rearrangement joins TRBV9 to TRBJ2-5, with TRBD2 matching over 10 bases. The germline gives CDR1 SGDLS, CDR2 YYNGEE. The CDR3 sequence is 16 residues long. J gave up 5 bases and V 3 bases, and 10 bases lay outside the gene matches.